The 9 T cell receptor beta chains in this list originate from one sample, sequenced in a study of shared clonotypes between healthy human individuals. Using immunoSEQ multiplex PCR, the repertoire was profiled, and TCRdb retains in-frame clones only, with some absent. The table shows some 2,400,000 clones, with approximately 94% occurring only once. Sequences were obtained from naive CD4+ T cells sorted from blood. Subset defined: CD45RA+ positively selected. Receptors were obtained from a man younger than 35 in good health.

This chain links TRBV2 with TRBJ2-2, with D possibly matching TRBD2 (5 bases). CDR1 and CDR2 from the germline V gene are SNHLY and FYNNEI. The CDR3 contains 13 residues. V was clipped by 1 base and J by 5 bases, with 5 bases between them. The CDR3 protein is CASSEERTGELFF. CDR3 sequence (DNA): TGTGCCAGCAGTGAAGAGCGGACCGGGGAGCTGTTTTTT.

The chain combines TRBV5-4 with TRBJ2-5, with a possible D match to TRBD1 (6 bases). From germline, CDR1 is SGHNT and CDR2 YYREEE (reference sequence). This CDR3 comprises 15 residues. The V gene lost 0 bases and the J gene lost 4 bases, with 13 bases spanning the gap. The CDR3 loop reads CASSLGTVQRETQYF. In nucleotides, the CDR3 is TGTGCCAGCAGCTTGGGGACAGTCCAGAGAGAGACCCAGTACTTC.

The CDR3 DNA reads as TGTGCCAGCAGCGTAGCCCACACCAGGGATTGGGACAGGGGGCTGATAGATACGCAGTATTTT. Its translation is CASSVAHTRDWDRGLIDTQYF. This chain links TRBV9 with TRBJ2-3, with 12 nucleotides matching TRBD1. Germline trimming cut 0 bases from V and 5 bases from J; bases unmatched to any gene: 19. This CDR3 region has 21 residues. Per germline, CDR1 SGDLS and CDR2 YYNGEE.

DNA of the CDR3: TGTGCCAGCAGCAAAGAGAGTCATGCCGGGAACATTCAGTACTTC. Translating it yields CASSKESHAGNIQYF. The chain has TRBV21-1 and TRBJ2-4; the table's TRBD2 call for D was not verified on the DNA. TRBV21-1 represents a pseudogene. This CDR3 has 15 amino acids.

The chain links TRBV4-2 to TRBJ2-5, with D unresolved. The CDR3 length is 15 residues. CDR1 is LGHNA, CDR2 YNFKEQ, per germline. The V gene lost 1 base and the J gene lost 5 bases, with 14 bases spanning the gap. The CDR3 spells CASSQGTVFGETQYF. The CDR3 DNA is TGTGCCAGCAGCCAAGGAACGGTGTTCGGGGAGACCCAGTACTTC.

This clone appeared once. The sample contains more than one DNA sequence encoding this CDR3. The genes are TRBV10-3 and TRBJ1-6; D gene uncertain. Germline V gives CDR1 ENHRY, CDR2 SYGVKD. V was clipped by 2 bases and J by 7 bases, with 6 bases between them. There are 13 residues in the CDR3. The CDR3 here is CAISESENSPLHF. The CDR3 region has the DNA TGTGCCATCAGTGAGAGTGAAAATTCACCCCTCCACTTT.

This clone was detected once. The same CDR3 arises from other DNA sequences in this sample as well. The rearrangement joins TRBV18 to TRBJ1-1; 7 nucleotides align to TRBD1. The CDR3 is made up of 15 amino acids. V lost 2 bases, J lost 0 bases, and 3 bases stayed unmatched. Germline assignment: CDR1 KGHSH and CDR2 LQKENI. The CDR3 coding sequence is TGTGCCAGCTCACCAGGACAGGTTATGAACACTGAAGCTTTCTTT. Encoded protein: CASSPGQVMNTEAFF.

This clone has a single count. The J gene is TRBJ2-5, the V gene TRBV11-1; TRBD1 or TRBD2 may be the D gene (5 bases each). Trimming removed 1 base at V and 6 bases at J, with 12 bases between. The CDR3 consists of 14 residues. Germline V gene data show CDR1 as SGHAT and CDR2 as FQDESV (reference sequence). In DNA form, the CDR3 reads TGTGCCAGCAGCTTAGGTCAGGGACCGAAGACCCAGTACTTC. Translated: CASSLGQGPKTQYF. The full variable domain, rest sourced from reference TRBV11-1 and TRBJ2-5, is EAEVAQSPRYKITEKSQAVAFWCDPISGHATLYWYRQILGQGPELLVQFQDESVVDDSQLPKDRFSAERLKGVDSTLKIQPAELGDSAMYLCASSLGQGPKTQYFGPGTRLLVL.

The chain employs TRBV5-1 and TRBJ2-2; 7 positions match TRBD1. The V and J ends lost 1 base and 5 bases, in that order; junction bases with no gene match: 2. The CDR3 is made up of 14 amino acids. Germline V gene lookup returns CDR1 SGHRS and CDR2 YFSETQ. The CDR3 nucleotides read TGCGCCAGCAGCTTGCGGGACAGTACCGGGGAGCTGTTTTTT. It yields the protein CASSLRDSTGELFF.